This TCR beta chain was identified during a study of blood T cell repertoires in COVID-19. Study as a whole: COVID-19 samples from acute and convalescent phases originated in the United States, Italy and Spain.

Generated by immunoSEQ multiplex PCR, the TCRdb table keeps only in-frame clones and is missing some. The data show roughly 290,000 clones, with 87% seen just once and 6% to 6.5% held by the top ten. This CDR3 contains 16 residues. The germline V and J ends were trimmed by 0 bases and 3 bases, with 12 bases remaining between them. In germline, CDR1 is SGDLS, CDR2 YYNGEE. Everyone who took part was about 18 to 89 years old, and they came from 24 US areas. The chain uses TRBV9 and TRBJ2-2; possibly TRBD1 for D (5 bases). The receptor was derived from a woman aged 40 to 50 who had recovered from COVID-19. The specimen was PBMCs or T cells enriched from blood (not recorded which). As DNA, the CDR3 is TGTGCCAGCAGCGTAGCTCCAGGGCCTCACACCGGGGAGCTGTTTTTT. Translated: CASSVAPGPHTGELFF.